This TCR beta chain was recovered during a study of cytomegalovirus exposure and HLA in healthy donors. General study results and limits: CMV antigen specificity was confirmed in vitro for a few CMV-associated chains. Sequence variants that were highly shared formed a cluster that was likely a sequencing artifact.

The CDR3 is 16 amino acids. Per germline, CDR1 MNHEY and CDR2 SMNVEV (reference sequence). V was clipped by 6 bases and J by 1 base; unmatched bases: 8. All the people who gave samples were healthy bone marrow donors. The PCR contained 60 Vbeta and 13 Jbeta primers. Libraries were prepared by immunoSEQ multiplex PCR; TCRdb keeps only in-frame clonotypes and omits some of them. Of about 120,000 clones detected, approximately 79% appear once; the ten largest clones hold 3.5% to 4.5%. Concerning this clone itself: Its matching antigen is unknown.

Sample: PBMCs. The sequence came from a man aged 25 to 40 in good health and CMV-seronegative. This chain links TRBV27 with TRBJ2-2, with 7 bases fitting TRBD1. CDR3 sequence (DNA): TGTGCCAGCAGACCAACAGGGGCGCGGAACACCGGGGAGCTGTTTTTT. Its translation: CASRPTGARNTGELFF.